This TCR beta chain comes out of a study of T cells in Graves' hyperthyroidism and ophthalmopathy. This clonotype was seen ten or more times. V shed 4 bases, J shed 2 bases, and the junction held 12 bases outside the gene matches. The CDR3 totals 17 residues. Germline assignment: CDR1 KGHSH and CDR2 LQKENI. Amplification of TCR beta CDR3 regions used RNA as the template. First-round RT-PCR with HTBI primers amplified the TCR CDR3 region. TCRdb reanalysed the multiplex PCR reads using MiXCR and keeps one entry per CDR3 protein. The table shows about 300,000 distinct CDR3 sequences, with roughly 20% occurring only once.

This rearrangement joins TRBV18 to TRBJ2-3; 7 bases agree with TRBD2. The source material was blood. This TCR was recovered from a man over 45 with Graves' ophthalmopathy. The CDR3 DNA follows: TGTGCCAGCTCACTACGGATCGGGAGGCCCACCACAGATACGCAGTATTTT. Protein: CASSLRIGRPTTDTQYF.